The sequence of this T cell receptor beta chain was determined in a study of blood T cell repertoires in COVID-19. Across the study: In each case, the material was cDNA or gDNA derived from T cells, B-cell-depleted T cells, or PBMCs.

Germline V CDR1 and CDR2: SGHNT, YYREEE (reference sequence). Trimming cost V 4 bases and J 4 bases; bases outside gene matches: 14. This CDR3 has 18 amino acids. In the source study's methods: Amplified reference gene primers provided the basis for estimating nucleated cell counts. Some clones are missing from TCRdb's copy, which holds only in-frame ones; the method was immunoSEQ multiplex PCR. From that table come the V and J calls and clone size; the DNA was used to work out D and trimming. The repertoire has fewer than 90,000 clones, 86% of them found once; the top ten carry around 3.9%. Sequencing used peripheral blood. The J gene is TRBJ2-6, the V gene TRBV5-4; TRBD2 agrees at 7 bases. The source is a man between 65 and 85 years old with active COVID-19. The CDR3: CASSPGEGHPAGANVLTF. CDR3 in DNA: TGTGCCAGCAGCCCTGGGGAGGGCCACCCAGCGGGGGCCAACGTCCTGACTTTC.